This T cell receptor beta chain appears in the sequencing data of a study of response to subunit inactivated influenza vaccine. Study-level points and caveats: The authors suggested that every seasonal influenza vaccination recruits few new T cells.

TCRdb analysed the RT-PCR reads with MiXCR anew, one entry per CDR3 protein. The table has approximately 230,000 distinct CDR3 sequences, 9% to 15% seen once. Remarks on this clonotype: Antigen: not known.

V was pared by 6 bases and J by 2 bases, with 8 bases of the junction left unmatched. The CDR3 is 16 residues long. Per the germline V gene, CDR1 is MNHEY and CDR2 is SMNVEV (reference sequence). The genes are TRBV27 and TRBJ2-3, with 10 bases fitting TRBD2. The sequence came from a man between 50 and 59 years old who received an inactivated influenza vaccine. Sequenced here: non-naive T cells sorted from PBMCs, sampled roughly 2 weeks before vaccination. The CDR3 region is CASSLRTSGTTDTQYF. In DNA form, the CDR3 reads TGTGCCAGCAGCCTCAGGACTAGCGGAACCACAGATACGCAGTATTTT.